This TCR beta chain was found in a study of T cell responses to AZD1222 COVID-19 vaccine. The V end lost 0 bases, the J end lost 0 bases, and 16 bases lay between the germline ends. The CDR3 sequence is 18 residues long. Germline V gene sequence: CDR1 SGHTS, CDR2 YDEGEE. Study observations and caveats: There were mostly white British donors and more females than males, and clonal diversity was possibly underestimated.

Concerning this clone itself: Its specificity is unknown.

Libraries were prepared by immunoSEQ multiplex PCR; TCRdb keeps only in-frame clonotypes and omits some of them. The sample records approximately 92,000 clones, about nine tenths being singletons. This sequence joins TRBV5-8 and TRBJ1-5, with a possible D match to TRBD1 (5 bases). This clonotype was obtained from an adult in good health. The starting material was peripheral blood, obtained on day 0 of AZD1222 vaccination. CDR3 loop: CASSLGQPPGGSNQPQHF. The CDR3 DNA is TGTGCCAGCAGCTTGGGACAGCCTCCTGGGGGTAGCAATCAGCCCCAGCATTTT.